These 18 T cell receptor beta chains share one sample of origin, sequenced in a study of blood T cell repertoires in COVID-19. Clones were read by immunoSEQ multiplex PCR, and TCRdb kept only the in-frame ones, dropping some. This sample has roughly 98,000 clones, with approximately 92% found just once. The sequencing sample was made of peripheral blood. Receptors originate from a woman aged 60-75 years with active COVID-19.

The V and J genes are TRBV4-3 and TRBJ2-3; TRBD2 matches at 7 bases. Trimming at V came to 0 bases and at J to 4 bases, leaving 4 bases not matched to a gene. This CDR3 comprises 15 residues. CDR1 is LGHNA, CDR2 YSLEER, per germline. CDR3 loop: CASSQEGGGADTQYF. DNA of the CDR3: TGCGCCAGCAGCCAAGAGGGGGGAGGGGCAGATACGCAGTATTTT.

The rearrangement uses TRBV5-1 and TRBJ2-2; 8 bases are shared with TRBD1. Germline V CDR1 and CDR2: SGHRS, YFSETQ. The CDR3 totals 16 residues. With 4 bases clipped from V and 7 bases from J, the junction kept 12 bases outside the gene matches. Here the CDR3 reads CASSPDGTGHRGELFF. DNA for the CDR3: TGCGCCAGCAGCCCAGACGGGACAGGACACCGCGGGGAGCTGTTTTTT.

The chain joins TRBV7-2 to TRBJ1-1; D unclear. CDR1 and CDR2 (germline): SGHTA, FQGNSA. This CDR3 comprises 12 residues. Deletions cut 5 bases from V and 7 bases from J, with 11 bases between. CDR3 sequence: CASSRPDFEAFF. CDR3 sequence (DNA): TGTGCCAGCAGCCGTCCGGACTTTGAAGCTTTCTTT.

This chain links TRBV14 with TRBJ2-2; TRBD2 might be the D (6 bases). The CDR3 is 16 amino acids. Germline-derived CDR1 and CDR2 are SGHDN and FVKESK. V lost 1 base, J lost 6 bases, and 15 bases lay in between. CDR3 coding DNA: TGTGCCAGCAGCCAAGTTGGGGGGAGGTTCGCCGGGGAGCTGTTTTTT. It translates to CASSQVGGRFAGELFF.

This chain connects TRBV12-3 or TRBV12-4 to TRBJ2-7; possibly TRBD1 for D (5 bases). V was pared by 3 bases and J by 6 bases, with 6 bases between. The CDR3 has 11 residues. The CDR3 region has the DNA TGTGCCAGCAGTTTCCAGGGCGAGCAGTACTTC. Its protein product is CASSFQGEQYF.

The chain carries TRBV6-5 and TRBJ1-2; no reliable D call. The CDR3 covers 11 residues. V lost 4 bases, J lost 8 bases, and 8 bases lay in between. Per the germline V gene, CDR1 is MNHEY and CDR2 is SVGAGI. CDR3 DNA sequence: TGTGCCAGCAGTTCCCTAGGAGGCTACACCTTC. Its protein product is CASSSLGGYTF.

V and J are TRBV28 and TRBJ1-5; unclear D gene. The germline V gene encodes CDR1 MDHEN and CDR2 SYDVKM. This CDR3 is 16 amino acids long. V was trimmed by 3 bases and J by 0 bases, leaving 12 bases between them. The CDR3 region is CASSLDPGGSNQPQHF. The CDR3 DNA follows: TGTGCCAGCAGTTTGGACCCCGGAGGTAGCAATCAGCCCCAGCATTTT. Using reference TRBV28 and TRBJ1-5 for the parts outside the CDR3, the full variable domain is DVKVTQSSRYLVKRTGEKVFLECVQDMDHENMFWYRQDPGLGLRLIYFSYDVKMKEKGDIPEGYSVSREKKERFSLILESASTNQTSMYLCASSLDPGGSNQPQHFGDGTRLSIL.

The chain uses TRBV9 and TRBJ1-1; 7 positions match TRBD1. Germline V gene data show CDR1 as SGDLS and CDR2 as YYNGEE. The CDR3 is 15 residues long. With V trimmed by 3 bases and J by 0 bases, 5 bases remained unmatched. The CDR3 DNA is TGTGCCAGCAGCGCACAGGGGACCATGAACACTGAAGCTTTCTTT. Protein product: CASSAQGTMNTEAFF. Drawing the rest from reference TRBV9 and TRBJ1-1, the complete variable domain is DSGVTQTPKHLITATGQRVTLRCSPRSGDLSVYWYQQSLDQGLQFLIQYYNGEERAKGNILERFSAQQFPDLHSELNLSSLELGDSALYFCASSAQGTMNTEAFFGQGTRLTVV.

The gene calls are TRBV7-3 and TRBJ2-3; 11 nucleotides line up with TRBD2. After removal of 0 bases from V and 6 bases from J, the junction contained 8 bases not matched to a gene. Germline V lookup: CDR1 SGHTA, CDR2 FQGTGA. The CDR3 loop spans 17 amino acids. The CDR3 sequence is CASSLTGLAGGPDTQYF. The CDR3 coding sequence is TGTGCCAGCAGCTTAACGGGGTTAGCGGGAGGGCCCGATACGCAGTATTTT.

This clone was detected only once. The chain carries TRBV5-4 and TRBJ2-2, with TRBD1 identical over 7 bases. Germline assignment: CDR1 SGHNT and CDR2 YYREEE (reference sequence). V was clipped by 2 bases and J by 9 bases; unmatched bases: 4. This CDR3 is 13 amino acids long. In DNA, the CDR3 is TGTGCCAGCAGCTTAATACAGGGGAGGGAGCTGTTTTTT. It translates to CASSLIQGRELFF.

The chain is built from TRBV3-1 (or the pseudogene TRBV3-2) and TRBJ2-1; TRBD2 matches at 12 bases. The CDR3 runs 16 residues. Germline assignment: CDR1 LGHDT and CDR2 YNNKEL (reference sequence). The ends lost 1 base at V and 10 bases at J; junction bases unmatched: 8. Written as DNA, the CDR3 is TGTGCCAGCAGCCAAGTGGCTAGCGGGGGGGCCTTCGAGCAGTTCTTC. This sequence encodes CASSQVASGGAFEQFF.

In its sample, this clone was seen once. The gene calls are TRBV11-2 and TRBJ2-3; 10 bases are a match to TRBD1. Germline values: CDR1 SGHAT, CDR2 FQNNGV. The CDR3 is 17 amino acids. Trimming took 0 bases from V and 4 from J; bases not matched to a gene: 7. The CDR3: CASSLDLTGQGSDTQYF. In nucleotides, the CDR3 is TGTGCCAGCAGCTTAGATTTGACGGGACAGGGGTCAGATACGCAGTATTTT.

The gene calls are TRBV6-5 and TRBJ1-4, with D possibly TRBD1 on 5 matching bases. V was cut by 6 bases and J by 8 bases, with 13 bases left in between. The CDR3 is 13 residues long. Germline CDR1 is MNHEY and CDR2 is SVGAGI. This CDR3 is CASRPSGGEKLFF. Here the CDR3 DNA reads TGTGCCAGCAGACCCTCGGGGGGGGAAAAACTGTTTTTT.

The chain combines TRBV9 with TRBJ2-1; a weak D match, TRBD2 (6 bases). The CDR3 sequence is 15 residues long. Per the germline V gene, CDR1 is SGDLS and CDR2 is YYNGEE. V dropped 3 bases and J dropped 7 bases, with 17 bases sitting between them. This CDR3 is CASSAGIVGGNEQFF. As DNA, the CDR3 is TGTGCCAGCAGCGCCGGGATCGTGGGGGGAAATGAGCAGTTCTTC. Complete variable domain (other parts from reference TRBV9 and TRBJ2-1): DSGVTQTPKHLITATGQRVTLRCSPRSGDLSVYWYQQSLDQGLQFLIQYYNGEERAKGNILERFSAQQFPDLHSELNLSSLELGDSALYFCASSAGIVGGNEQFFGPGTRLTVL.

The chain couples TRBV4-1 to TRBJ1-1, with TRBD1 matching over 7 bases. There are 14 residues in the CDR3. Germline CDR1 is MGHRA and CDR2 is YSYEKL. Trimming cost V 2 bases and J 4 bases; bases outside gene matches: 4. The CDR3 reads CASSQHRGGTEAFF. The CDR3 DNA reads as TGCGCCAGCAGCCAACACAGGGGAGGCACTGAAGCTTTCTTT.

The chain uses TRBV6-2 or TRBV6-3 and TRBJ2-3, with TRBD2 as a possible D gene (5 bases). The V gene lost 0 bases and the J gene lost 2 bases, with 12 bases spanning the gap. CDR1 is MNHEY and CDR2 is SVGEGT in the germline V gene. CDR3 length equals 16 residues. CDR3 DNA: TGTGCCAGCAGTTACTCGCAGGAGGTGTACACAGATACGCAGTATTTT. This gives the protein CASSYSQEVYTDTQYF.

The chain recombines TRBV12-3 or TRBV12-4 with TRBJ1-6; 8 bases are a match to TRBD1. The CDR3 is made up of 13 amino acids. J gave up 10 bases and V 6 bases, and 5 bases lay outside the gene matches. CDR3 DNA sequence: TGTGCCAGCAGGCAGGGGGCAAGCTCACCCCTCCACTTT. Translation gives CASRQGASSPLHF.

The chain links TRBV30 to TRBJ2-3; D not certain. CDR1 GTSNPN and CDR2 SVGIG come from the germline V gene (reference sequence). Trimming took 3 bases from V and 5 from J, leaving 9 bases between them. CDR3 size: 12 residues. CDR3 DNA: TGTGCCTGGAGCCCAGCAGGAGATACGCAGTATTTT. Translated: CAWSPAGDTQYF.